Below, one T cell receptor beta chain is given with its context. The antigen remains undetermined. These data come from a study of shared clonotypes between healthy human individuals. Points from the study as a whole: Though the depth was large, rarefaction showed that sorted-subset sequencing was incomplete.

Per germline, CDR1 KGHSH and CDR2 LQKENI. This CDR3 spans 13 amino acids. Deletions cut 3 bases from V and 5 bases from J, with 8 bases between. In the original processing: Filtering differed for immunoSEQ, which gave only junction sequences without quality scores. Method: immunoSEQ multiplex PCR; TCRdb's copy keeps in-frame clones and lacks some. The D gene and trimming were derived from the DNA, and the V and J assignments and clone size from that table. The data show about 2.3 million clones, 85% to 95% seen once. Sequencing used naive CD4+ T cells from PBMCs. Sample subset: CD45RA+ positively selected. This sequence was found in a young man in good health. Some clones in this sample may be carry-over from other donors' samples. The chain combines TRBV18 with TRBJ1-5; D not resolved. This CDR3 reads CASSPGYDQPQHF. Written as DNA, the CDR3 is TGTGCCAGCTCACCCGGCTACGATCAGCCCCAGCATTTT.